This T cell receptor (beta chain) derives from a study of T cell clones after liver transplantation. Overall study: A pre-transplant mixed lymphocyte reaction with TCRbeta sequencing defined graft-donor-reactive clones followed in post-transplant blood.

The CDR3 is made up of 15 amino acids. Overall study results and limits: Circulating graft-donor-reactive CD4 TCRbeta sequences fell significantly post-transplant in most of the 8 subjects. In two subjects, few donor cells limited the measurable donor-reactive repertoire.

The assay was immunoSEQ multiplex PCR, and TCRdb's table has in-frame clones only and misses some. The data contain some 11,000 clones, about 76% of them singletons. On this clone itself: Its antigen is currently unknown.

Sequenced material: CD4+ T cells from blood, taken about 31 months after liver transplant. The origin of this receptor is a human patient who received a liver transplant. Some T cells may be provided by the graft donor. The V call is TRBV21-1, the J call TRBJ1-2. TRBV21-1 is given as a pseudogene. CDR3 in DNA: TGTGCCAGCAGCAAATCGGGAAGGGGTGGGGATGGCTACACCTTC. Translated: CASSKSGRGGDGYTF.